This TCR beta chain comes out of a study of regulatory T cells in long-lasting Graves disease. Germline CDR1 is SGHRS and CDR2 is YFSETQ. The CDR3 has 15 amino acids. Trimming removed 4 bases from V and 3 bases from J; junction bases left unmatched: 7. Findings and limits, study-wide: The number of shared public clonotypes was higher in persistent patients (around 2,700) than new patients (966).

To make TCR beta libraries, researchers used iRepertoire HTBI primers and Arm-PCR of CDR3 regions. MiXCR, applied by TCRdb to the multiplex PCR reads, yields one record per CDR3 protein. Found here are hundreds of thousands of distinct CDR3 sequences, 16% of them singletons; the top ten hold 20% to 25%. Time point given: newly diagnosed GD, antithyroid drugs for less than 3 months. PBMCs provided the RNA from which the TCR library was made. This clonotype was seen only a few times. No antigen is known for it. These sequences were also reported in another study, on T cells in Graves' hyperthyroidism and ophthalmopathy.

The chain links TRBV5-1 to TRBJ2-7; 10 bases map to TRBD2. The receptor's source is a woman aged 40 to 65 with Graves disease. This specimen consisted of peripheral blood mononuclear cells (PBMCs), obtained at new diagnosis, from a patient treated with antithyroid drugs. The CDR3 coding sequence is TGCGCCAGCAGCAGCACTAGCGGGGAGCACTACGAGCAGTACTTC. Protein: CASSSTSGEHYEQYF.